This T cell receptor beta chain was sequenced during a study of blood T cell repertoires in COVID-19. Study-level information: Acute and convalescent COVID-19 samples came from the United States, Italy and Spain. PBMCs, B-cell-depleted T cells, or T cells were the source of the cDNA or gDNA that made up the material.

Adults between roughly 18 and 90 years of age took part from 24 US areas. Participants were placed into cohorts based on the clinical history they reported. Libraries were prepared by immunoSEQ multiplex PCR; TCRdb keeps only in-frame clonotypes and omits some of them. This sample carries some 300,000 clones, about 90% of them seen once, and the ten largest clones take approximately 4%. Trimming at V came to 0 bases and at J to 6 bases, leaving 5 bases not matched to a gene. CDR3 length: 16 amino acids. Germline lookup yields CDR1 LGHDT and CDR2 YNNKEL (reference sequence). The source material was PBMCs or T cells enriched from blood (not recorded which). This chain links TRBV3-1 (or the pseudogene TRBV3-2) with TRBJ2-2; 9 bases are a match to TRBD2. The TCR sequence derives from a woman aged 18-30 years with acute COVID-19. The CDR3 coding sequence is TGTGCCAGCAGCCAAGAGATAGCGGGAGTTGCCGGGGAGCTGTTTTTT. This codes for CASSQEIAGVAGELFF.